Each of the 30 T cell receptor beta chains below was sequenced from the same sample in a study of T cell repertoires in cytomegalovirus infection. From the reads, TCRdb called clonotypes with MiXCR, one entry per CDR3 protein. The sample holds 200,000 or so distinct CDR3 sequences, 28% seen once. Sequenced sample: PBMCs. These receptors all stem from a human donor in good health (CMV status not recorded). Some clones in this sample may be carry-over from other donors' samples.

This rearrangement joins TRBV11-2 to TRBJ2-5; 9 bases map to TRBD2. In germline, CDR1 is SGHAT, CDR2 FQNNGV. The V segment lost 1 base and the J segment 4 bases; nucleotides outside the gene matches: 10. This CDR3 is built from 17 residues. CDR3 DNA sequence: TGTGCCAGCAGCTTAGGTTCGCGCGGGGGGGCGGGAGAGACCCAGTACTTC. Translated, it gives CASSLGSRGGAGETQYF.

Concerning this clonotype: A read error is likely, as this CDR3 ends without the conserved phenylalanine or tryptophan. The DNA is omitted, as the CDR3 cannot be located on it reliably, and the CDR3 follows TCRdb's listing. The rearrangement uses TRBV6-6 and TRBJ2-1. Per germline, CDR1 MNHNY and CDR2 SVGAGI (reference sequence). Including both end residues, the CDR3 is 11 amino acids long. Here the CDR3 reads CASSYLGRVEL.

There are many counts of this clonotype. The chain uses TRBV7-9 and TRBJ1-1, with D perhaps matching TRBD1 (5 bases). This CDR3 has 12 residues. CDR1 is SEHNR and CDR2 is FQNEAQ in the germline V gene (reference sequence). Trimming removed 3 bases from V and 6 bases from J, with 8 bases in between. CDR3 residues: CASSLQGAEAFF. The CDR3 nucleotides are TGTGCCAGCAGCTTGCAGGGTGCTGAAGCTTTCTTT.

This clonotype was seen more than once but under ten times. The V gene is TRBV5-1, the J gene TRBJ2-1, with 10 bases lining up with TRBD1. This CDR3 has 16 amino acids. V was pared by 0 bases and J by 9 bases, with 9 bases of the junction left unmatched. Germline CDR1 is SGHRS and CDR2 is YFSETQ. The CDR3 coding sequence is TGCGCCAGCAGCTTGGTCGGACAGGGGGAGCGCGGTGAGCAGTTCTTC. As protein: CASSLVGQGERGEQFF.

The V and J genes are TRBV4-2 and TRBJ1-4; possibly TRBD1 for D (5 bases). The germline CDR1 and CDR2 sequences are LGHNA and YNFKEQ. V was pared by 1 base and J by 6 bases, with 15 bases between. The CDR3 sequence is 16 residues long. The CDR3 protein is CASSQALSGGDEKLFF. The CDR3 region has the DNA TGTGCCAGCAGCCAAGCCTTGAGCGGAGGGGATGAAAAACTGTTTTTT.

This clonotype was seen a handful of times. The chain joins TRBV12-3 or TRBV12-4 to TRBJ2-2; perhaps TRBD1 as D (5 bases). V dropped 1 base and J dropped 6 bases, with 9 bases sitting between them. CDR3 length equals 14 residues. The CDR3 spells CASSLEGLPGELFF. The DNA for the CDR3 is TGTGCCAGCAGTTTAGAGGGGCTTCCCGGGGAGCTGTTTTTT.

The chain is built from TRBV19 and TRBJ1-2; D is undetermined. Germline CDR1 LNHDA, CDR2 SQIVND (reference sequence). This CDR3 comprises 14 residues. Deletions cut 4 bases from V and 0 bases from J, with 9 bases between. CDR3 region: CASSRSPTNYGYTF. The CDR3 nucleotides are TGTGCCAGTAGTAGATCGCCGACTAACTATGGCTACACCTTC. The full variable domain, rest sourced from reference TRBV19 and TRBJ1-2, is DGGITQSPKYLFRKEGQNVTLSCEQNLNHDAMYWYRQDPGQGLRLIYYSQIVNDFQKGDIAEGYSVSREKKESFPLTVTSAQKNPTAFYLCASSRSPTNYGYTFGSGTRLTVV.

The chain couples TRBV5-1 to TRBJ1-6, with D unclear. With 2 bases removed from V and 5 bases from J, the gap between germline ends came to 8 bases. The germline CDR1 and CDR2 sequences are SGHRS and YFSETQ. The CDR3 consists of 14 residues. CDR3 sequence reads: CASSFDANNSPLHF. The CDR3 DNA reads TGCGCCAGCAGCTTCGACGCAAATAATTCACCCCTCCACTTT.

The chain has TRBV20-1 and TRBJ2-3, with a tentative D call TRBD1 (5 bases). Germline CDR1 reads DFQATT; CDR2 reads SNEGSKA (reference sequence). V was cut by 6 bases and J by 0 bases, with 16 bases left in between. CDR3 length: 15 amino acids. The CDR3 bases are TGCAGTGCCACCGAGACAGATTCTAGCACAGATACGCAGTATTTT. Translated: CSATETDSSTDTQYF.

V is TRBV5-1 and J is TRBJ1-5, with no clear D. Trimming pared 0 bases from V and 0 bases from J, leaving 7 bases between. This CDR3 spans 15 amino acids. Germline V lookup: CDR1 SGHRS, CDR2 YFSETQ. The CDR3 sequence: CASSLGTASNQPQHF. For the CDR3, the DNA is TGCGCCAGCAGCTTGGGGACGGCTAGCAATCAGCCCCAGCATTTT.

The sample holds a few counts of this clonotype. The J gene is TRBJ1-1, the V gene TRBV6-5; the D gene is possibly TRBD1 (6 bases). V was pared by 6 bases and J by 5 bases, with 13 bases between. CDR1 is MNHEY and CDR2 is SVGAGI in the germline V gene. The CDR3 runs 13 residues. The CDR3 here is CASRSQGSTEAFF. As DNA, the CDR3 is TGTGCCAGCAGGTCACAGGGCTCTACTGAAGCTTTCTTT.

DNA for the CDR3: TGCGCCAGCAGCGGACCCGGGACAGAGAATGAAAAACTGTTTTTT. Encoded protein: CASSGPGTENEKLFF. The rearrangement uses TRBV5-1 and TRBJ1-4, with 7 nucleotides matching TRBD1. The CDR3 contains 15 residues. Germline V CDR1 and CDR2: SGHRS, YFSETQ. V lost 4 bases and J lost 5; bases outside the gene matches: 8.

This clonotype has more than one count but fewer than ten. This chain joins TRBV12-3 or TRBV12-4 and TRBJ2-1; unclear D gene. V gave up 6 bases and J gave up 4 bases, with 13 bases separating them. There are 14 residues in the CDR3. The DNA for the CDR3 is TGTGCCAGCAGGACCTCGACCCTATACAATGAGCAGTTCTTC. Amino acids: CASRTSTLYNEQFF.

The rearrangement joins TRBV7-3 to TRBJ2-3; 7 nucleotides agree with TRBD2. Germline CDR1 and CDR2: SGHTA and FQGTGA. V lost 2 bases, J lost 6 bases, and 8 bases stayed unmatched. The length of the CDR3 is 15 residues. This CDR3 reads CASSLSGGGLDTQYF. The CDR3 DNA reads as TGTGCCAGCAGCTTATCGGGAGGAGGCTTGGATACGCAGTATTTT.

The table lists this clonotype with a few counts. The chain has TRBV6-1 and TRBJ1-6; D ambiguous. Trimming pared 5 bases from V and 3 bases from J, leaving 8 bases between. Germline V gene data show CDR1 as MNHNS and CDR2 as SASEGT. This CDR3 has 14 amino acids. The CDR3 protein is CASSPEVYNSPLHF. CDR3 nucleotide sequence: TGTGCCAGCAGTCCGGAGGTCTATAATTCACCCCTCCACTTT.

The CDR3 protein is CASSLGLEQFF. The CDR3 nucleotides read TGTGCCAGCAGTTTAGGCCTAGAGCAGTTCTTC. V usage is TRBV27 and J usage is TRBJ2-1, with unresolved D. Trimming removed 2 bases at V and 10 bases at J, with 6 bases between. Germline CDR1 MNHEY, CDR2 SMNVEV (reference sequence). The CDR3 is 11 residues long.

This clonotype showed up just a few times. The CDR3 coding sequence is TGCAGCGTTGAAGCTTTAGGGGCTTCGCAGTATTTT. This gives the protein CSVEALGASQYF. V is TRBV29-1 and J is TRBJ2-3; D is perhaps TRBD1 (5 bases). There are 12 residues in the CDR3. Per the germline V gene, CDR1 is SQVTM and CDR2 is ANQGSEA. V dropped 1 base and J dropped 10 bases, with 12 bases sitting between them.

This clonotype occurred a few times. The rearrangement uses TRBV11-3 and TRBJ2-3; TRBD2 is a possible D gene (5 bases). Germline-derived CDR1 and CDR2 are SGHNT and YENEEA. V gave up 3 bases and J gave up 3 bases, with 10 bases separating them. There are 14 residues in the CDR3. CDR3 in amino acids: CASSFRGTTDTQYF. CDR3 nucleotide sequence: TGTGCCAGCAGCTTCCGGGGAACTACAGATACGCAGTATTTT. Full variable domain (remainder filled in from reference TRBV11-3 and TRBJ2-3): EAGVVQSPRYKIIEKKQPVAFWCNPISGHNTLYWYLQNLGQGPELLIRYENEEAVDDSQLPKDRFSAERLKGVDSTLKIQPAELGDSAVYLCASSFRGTTDTQYFGPGTRLTVL.

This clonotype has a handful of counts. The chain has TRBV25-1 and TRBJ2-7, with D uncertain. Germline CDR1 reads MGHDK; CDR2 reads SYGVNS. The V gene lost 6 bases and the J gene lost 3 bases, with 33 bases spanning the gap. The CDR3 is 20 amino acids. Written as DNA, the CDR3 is TGTGCCAGCAGCTCCCTCAGGAGTGAAAGGGAAACTTCACTATACTACGAGCAGTACTTC. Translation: CASSSLRSERETSLYYEQYF.

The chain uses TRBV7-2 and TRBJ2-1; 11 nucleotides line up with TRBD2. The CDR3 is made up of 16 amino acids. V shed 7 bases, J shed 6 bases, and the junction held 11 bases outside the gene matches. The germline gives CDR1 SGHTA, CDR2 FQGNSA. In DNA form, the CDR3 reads TGTGCCAGCACGGGGGGAGGTAGCGGGGGGGCCAATGAGCAGTTCTTC. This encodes CASTGGGSGGANEQFF.

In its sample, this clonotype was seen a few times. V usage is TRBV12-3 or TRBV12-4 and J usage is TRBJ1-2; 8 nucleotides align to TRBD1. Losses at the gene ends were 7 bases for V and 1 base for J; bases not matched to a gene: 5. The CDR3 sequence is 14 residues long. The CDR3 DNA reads TGTGCCAGCACCGGGACAGGCTTTAACTATGGCTACACCTTC. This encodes CASTGTGFNYGYTF.

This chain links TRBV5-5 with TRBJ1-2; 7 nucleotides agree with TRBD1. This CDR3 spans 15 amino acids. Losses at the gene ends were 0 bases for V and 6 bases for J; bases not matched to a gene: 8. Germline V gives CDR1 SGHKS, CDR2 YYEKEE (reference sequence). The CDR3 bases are TGTGCCAGCAGCTTGGCCCAGATGACAGGGAATGGCTACACCTTC. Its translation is CASSLAQMTGNGYTF. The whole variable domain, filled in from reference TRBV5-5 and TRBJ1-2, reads DAGVTQSPTHLIKTRGQQVTLRCSPISGHKSVSWYQQVLGQGPQFIFQYYEKEERGRGNFPDRFSARQFPNYSSELNVNALLLGDSALYLCASSLAQMTGNGYTFGSGTRLTVV.

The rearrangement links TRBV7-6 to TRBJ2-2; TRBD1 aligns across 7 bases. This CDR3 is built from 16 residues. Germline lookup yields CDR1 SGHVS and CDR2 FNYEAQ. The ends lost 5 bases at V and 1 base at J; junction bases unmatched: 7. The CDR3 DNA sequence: TGTGCCAGCAGCCGCAAACAGGGGCGGAACACCGGGGAGCTGTTTTTT. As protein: CASSRKQGRNTGELFF.

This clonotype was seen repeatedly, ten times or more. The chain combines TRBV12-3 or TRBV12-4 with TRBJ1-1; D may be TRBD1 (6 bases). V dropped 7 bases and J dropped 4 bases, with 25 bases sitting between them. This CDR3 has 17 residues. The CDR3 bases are TGTGCCAGCACCCCAGGCGGGGGGCGACTCCGACCCACTGAAGCTTTCTTT. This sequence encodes CASTPGGGRLRPTEAFF.

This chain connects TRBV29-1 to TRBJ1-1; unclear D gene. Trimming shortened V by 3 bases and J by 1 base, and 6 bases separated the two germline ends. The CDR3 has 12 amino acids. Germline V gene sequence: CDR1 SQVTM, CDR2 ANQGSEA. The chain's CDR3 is CSVDFPNTEAFF. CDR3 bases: TGCAGCGTTGACTTCCCGAACACTGAAGCTTTCTTT.

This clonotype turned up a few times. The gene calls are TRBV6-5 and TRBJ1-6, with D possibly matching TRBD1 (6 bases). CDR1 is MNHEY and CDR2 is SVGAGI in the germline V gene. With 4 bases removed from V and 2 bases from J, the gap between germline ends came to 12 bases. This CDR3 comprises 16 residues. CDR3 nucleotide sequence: TGTGCCAGCAGTTCCCCGGGGGGCGCCTATAATTCACCCCTCCACTTT. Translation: CASSSPGGAYNSPLHF.

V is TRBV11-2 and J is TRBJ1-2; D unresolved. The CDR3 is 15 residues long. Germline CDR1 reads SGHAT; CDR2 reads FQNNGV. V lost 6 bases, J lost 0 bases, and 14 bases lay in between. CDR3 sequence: CASSPTPKANYGYTF. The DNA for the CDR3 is TGTGCCAGCAGTCCTACACCCAAAGCTAACTATGGCTACACCTTC. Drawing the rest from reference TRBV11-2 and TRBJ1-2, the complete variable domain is EAGVAQSPRYKIIEKRQSVAFWCNPISGHATLYWYQQILGQGPKLLIQFQNNGVVDDSQLPKDRFSAERLKGVDSTLKIQPAKLEDSAVYLCASSPTPKANYGYTFGSGTRLTVV.

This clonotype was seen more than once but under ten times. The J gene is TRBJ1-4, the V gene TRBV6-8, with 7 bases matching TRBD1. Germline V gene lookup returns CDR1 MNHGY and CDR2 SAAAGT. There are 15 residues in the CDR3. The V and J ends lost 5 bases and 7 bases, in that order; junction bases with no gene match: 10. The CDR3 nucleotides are TGTGCCAGCAGTAGAGGCCACAGGGGCGGTGAAAAACTGTTTTTT. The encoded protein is CASSRGHRGGEKLFF.

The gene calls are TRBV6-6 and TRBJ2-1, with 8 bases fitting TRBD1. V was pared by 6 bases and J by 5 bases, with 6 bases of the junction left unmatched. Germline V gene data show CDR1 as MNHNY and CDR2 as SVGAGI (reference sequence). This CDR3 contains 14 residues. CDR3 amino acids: CASSLGQVNNEQFF. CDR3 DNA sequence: TGTGCCAGCAGCCTGGGACAGGTAAACAATGAGCAGTTCTTC.

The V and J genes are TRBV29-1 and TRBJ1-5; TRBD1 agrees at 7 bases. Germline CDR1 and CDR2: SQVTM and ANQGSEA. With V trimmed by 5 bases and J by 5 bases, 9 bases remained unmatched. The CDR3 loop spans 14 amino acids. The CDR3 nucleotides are TGCAGCGTTCGCGCCGACAGGGAAGATCAGCCCCAGCATTTT. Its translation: CSVRADREDQPQHF.